This T cell receptor (beta chain) was retrieved from a study of Graves' ophthalmopathy and Graves' hyperthyroidism. Amplifying from RNA transcripts, the study obtained TCR beta CDR3 regions. HTBI primers were used in a first-round RT-PCR, which preceded a second-round multiplex PCR. TCRdb called the multiplex PCR reads again in MiXCR, with one record for every CDR3 protein. The table shows fewer than 400,000 distinct CDR3 sequences, with around 19% occurring only once. Material: peripheral blood. The sequence was collected from a woman between 18 and 30 years old with Graves' ophthalmopathy.

The DNA of the CDR3 is TGTGCCAGCAGTTTAGCGCGAGGACAGGCGTACCAAGAGACCCAGTACTTC. As protein: CASSLARGQAYQETQYF. The chain uses TRBV12-3 or TRBV12-4 and TRBJ2-5, with TRBD1 matching 7 bases. Germline trimming cut 0 bases from V and 0 bases from J; bases unmatched to any gene: 7. The CDR3 is 17 residues long.